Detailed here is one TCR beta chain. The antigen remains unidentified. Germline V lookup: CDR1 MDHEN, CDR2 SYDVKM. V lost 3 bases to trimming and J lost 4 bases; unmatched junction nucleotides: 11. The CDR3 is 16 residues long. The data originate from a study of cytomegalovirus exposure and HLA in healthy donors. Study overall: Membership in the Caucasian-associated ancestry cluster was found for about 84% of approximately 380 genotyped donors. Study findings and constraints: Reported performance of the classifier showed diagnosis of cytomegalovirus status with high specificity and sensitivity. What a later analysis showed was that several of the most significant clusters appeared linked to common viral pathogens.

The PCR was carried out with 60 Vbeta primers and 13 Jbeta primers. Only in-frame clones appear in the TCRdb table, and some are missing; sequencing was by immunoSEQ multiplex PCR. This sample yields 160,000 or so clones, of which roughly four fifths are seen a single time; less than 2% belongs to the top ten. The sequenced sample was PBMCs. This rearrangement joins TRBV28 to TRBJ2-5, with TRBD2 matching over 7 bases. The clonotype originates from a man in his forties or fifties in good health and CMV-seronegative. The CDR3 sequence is CASSLGRGGIRETQYF. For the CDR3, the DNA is TGTGCCAGCAGTTTGGGTCGGGGAGGGATCCGAGAGACCCAGTACTTC.